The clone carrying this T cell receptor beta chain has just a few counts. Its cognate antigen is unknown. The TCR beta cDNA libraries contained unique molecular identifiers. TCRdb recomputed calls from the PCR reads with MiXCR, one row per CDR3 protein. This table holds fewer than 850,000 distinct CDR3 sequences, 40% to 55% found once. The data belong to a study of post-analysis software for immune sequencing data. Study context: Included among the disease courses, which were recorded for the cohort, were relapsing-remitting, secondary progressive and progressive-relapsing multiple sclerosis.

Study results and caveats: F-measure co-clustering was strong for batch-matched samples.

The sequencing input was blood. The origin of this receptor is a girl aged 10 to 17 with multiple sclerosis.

This chain's CDR3 is CSVEVVGSYEQYF. CDR3 nucleotide sequence: TGCAGCGTTGAAGTAGTGGGCTCCTACGAGCAGTACTTC. The chain joins TRBV29-1 to TRBJ2-7; D is unclear. V lost 1 base and J lost 0, with 7 bases in between. Per germline, CDR1 SQVTM and CDR2 ANQGSEA. The CDR3 runs 13 residues.